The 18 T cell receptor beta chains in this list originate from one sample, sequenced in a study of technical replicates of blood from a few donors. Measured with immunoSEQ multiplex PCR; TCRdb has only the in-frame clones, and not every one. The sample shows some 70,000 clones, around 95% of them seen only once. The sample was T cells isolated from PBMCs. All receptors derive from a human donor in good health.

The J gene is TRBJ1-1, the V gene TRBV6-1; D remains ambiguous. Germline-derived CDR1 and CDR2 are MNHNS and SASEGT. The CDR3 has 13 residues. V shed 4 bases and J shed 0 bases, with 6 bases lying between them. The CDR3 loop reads CASSAFVNTEAFF. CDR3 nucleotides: TGTGCCAGCAGTGCGTTCGTGAACACTGAAGCTTTCTTT.

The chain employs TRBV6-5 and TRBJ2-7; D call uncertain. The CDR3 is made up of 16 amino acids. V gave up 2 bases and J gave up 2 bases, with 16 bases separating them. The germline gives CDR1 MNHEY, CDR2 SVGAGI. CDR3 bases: TGTGCCAGCAGTTACATAAGCCAAACGTTCGCCTACGAGCAGTACTTC. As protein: CASSYISQTFAYEQYF.

The CDR3 bases are TGTGCCAGCAGGGGGGCGGGCGGCTCCTACGAGCAGTACTTC. Protein: CASRGAGGSYEQYF. The chain couples TRBV6-1 to TRBJ2-7, with D perhaps matching TRBD1 (6 bases). The CDR3 has 14 residues. Germline V gene lookup returns CDR1 MNHNS and CDR2 SASEGT. The V end was cut by 6 bases, the J end by 0 bases, with 12 bases between.

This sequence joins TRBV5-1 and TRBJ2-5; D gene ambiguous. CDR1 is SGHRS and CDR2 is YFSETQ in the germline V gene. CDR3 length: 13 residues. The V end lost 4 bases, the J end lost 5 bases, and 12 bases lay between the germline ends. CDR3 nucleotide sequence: TGCGCCAGCAGCCTCCAGCTGAGGGAGACCCAGTACTTC. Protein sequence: CASSLQLRETQYF.

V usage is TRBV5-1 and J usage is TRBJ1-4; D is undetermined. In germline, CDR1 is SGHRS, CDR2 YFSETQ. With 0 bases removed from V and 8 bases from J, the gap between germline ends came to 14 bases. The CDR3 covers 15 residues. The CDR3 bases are TGCGCCAGCAGCTTGGCCAGCGGGGAGCGCGAAAAACTGTTTTTT. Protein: CASSLASGEREKLFF.

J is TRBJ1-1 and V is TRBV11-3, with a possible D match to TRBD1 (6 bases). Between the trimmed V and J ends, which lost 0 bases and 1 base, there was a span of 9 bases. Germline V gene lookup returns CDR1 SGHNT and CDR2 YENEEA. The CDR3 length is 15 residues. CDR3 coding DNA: TGTGCCAGCAGCTTAGATCCCAGGGGGAACACTGAAGCTTTCTTT. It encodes CASSLDPRGNTEAFF.

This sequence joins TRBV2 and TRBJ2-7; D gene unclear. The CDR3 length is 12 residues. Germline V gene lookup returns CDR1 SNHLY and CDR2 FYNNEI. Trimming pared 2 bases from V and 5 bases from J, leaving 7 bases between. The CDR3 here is CASSEQVNEQYF. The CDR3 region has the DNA TGTGCCAGCAGTGAACAGGTTAACGAGCAGTACTTC. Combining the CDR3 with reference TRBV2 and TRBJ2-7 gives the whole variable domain EPEVTQTPSHQVTQMGQEVILRCVPISNHLYFYWYRQILGQKVEFLVSFYNNEISEKSEIFDDQFSVERPDGSNFTLKIRSTKLEDSAMYFCASSEQVNEQYFGPGTRLTVT.

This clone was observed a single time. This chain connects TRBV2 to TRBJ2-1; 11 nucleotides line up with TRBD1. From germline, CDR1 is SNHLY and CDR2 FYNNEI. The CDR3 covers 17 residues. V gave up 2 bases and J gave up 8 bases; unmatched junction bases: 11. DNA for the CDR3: TGTGCCAGCAGTGAACGGCCCCTCGGGACAGGGGGTGATGAGCAGTTCTTC. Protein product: CASSERPLGTGGDEQFF.

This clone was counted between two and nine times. The CDR3 sequence is CASSRDMLVPYTF. CDR3 nucleotides: TGTGCCAGCAGCCGGGACATGCTGGTACCCTACACCTTC. The chain carries TRBV27 and TRBJ1-2; a possible D gene is TRBD1 (6 bases). The CDR3 sequence is 13 residues long. Trimming removed 6 bases from V and 10 bases from J, with 18 bases in between. Germline CDR1 reads MNHEY; CDR2 reads SMNVEV (reference sequence).

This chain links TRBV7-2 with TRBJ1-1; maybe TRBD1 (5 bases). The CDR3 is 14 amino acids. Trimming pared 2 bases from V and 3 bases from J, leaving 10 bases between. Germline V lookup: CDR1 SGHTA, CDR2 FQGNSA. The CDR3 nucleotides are TGTGCCAGCAGCTTAAAGGGCAGGGACACTGAAGCTTTCTTT. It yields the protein CASSLKGRDTEAFF.

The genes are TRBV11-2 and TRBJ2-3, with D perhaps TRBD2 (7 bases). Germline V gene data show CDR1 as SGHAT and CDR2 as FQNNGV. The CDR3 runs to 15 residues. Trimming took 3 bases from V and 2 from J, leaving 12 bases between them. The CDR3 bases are TGTGCCAGCAGCTTGGGGGGGGCTAACACAGATACGCAGTATTTT. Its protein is CASSLGGANTDTQYF.

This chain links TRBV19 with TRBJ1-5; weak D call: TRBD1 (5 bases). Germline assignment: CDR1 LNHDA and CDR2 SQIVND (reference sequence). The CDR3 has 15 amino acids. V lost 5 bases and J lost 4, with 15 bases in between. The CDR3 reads CASSANRFMNQPQHF. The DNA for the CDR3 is TGTGCCAGTAGTGCTAACAGGTTTATGAATCAGCCCCAGCATTTT.

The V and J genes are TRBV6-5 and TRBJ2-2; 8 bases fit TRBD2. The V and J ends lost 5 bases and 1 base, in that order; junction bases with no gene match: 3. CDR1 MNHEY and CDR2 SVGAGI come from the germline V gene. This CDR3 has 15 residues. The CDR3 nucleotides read TGTGCCAGCAGTAGCGCGGGGGGGAACACCGGGGAGCTGTTTTTT. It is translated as CASSSAGGNTGELFF.

CDR3 DNA: TGTGCCAGCAGCTCCCAGGTTTGGACAGGGGAGGACGAGCAGTACTTC. It specifies CASSSQVWTGEDEQYF. The chain joins TRBV5-8 to TRBJ2-7, with TRBD1 matching 9 bases. J was trimmed by 5 bases and V by 3 bases; bases with no gene match: 12. Germline CDR1 reads SGHTS; CDR2 reads YDEGEE. The CDR3 has 16 amino acids.

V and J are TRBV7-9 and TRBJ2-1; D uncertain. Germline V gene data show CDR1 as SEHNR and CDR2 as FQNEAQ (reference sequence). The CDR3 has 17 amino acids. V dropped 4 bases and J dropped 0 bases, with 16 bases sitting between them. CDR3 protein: CASSSTTSSGSYNEQFF. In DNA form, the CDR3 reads TGTGCCAGCAGCTCCACGACCTCCTCGGGCTCCTACAATGAGCAGTTCTTC.

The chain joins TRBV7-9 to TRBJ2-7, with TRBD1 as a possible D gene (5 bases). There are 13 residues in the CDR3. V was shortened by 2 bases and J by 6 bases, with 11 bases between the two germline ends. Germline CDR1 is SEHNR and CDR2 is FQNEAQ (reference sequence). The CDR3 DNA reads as TGTGCCAGCAGCTTACAGGGCGGCTTCGAGCAGTACTTC. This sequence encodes CASSLQGGFEQYF.

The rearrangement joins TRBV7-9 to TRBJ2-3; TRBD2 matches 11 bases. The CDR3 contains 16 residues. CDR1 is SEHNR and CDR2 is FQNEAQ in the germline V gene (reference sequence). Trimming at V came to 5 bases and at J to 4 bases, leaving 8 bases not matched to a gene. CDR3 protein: CASSSTSGSTADTQYF. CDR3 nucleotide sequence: TGTGCCAGCAGCAGCACTAGCGGGAGTACCGCAGATACGCAGTATTTT.

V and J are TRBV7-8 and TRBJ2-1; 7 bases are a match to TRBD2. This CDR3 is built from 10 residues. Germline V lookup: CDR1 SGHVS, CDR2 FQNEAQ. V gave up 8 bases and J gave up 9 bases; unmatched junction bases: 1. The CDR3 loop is CASGEGEQFF. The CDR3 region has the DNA TGTGCCAGCGGGGAGGGTGAGCAGTTCTTC.